The entry below describes one T cell receptor (beta chain). Produced via immunoSEQ multiplex PCR; TCRdb's table is partial and in-frame only. The repertoire holds 210,000 or so clones, with roughly 73% as singletons. This sample is part of a study of blood T cell repertoires in COVID-19. Study details: The cDNA or gDNA used as material had been derived from T cells, B-cell-depleted T cells, or PBMCs.

V gave up 4 bases and J gave up 4 bases; unmatched junction bases: 2. This CDR3 has 14 residues. CDR1 and CDR2 (germline): SGHNT, YYREEE (reference sequence). This receptor was identified in an elderly woman with active or convalescent COVID-19. The genes are TRBV5-4 and TRBJ1-6; 7 bases are a match to TRBD1. Sequences were obtained from peripheral blood. CDR3 nucleotides: TGTGCCAGCAGCACGGACAGGTATAATTCACCCCTCCACTTT. Amino acid sequence: CASSTDRYNSPLHF.